The entry that follows covers one TCR beta chain sequence. Its specific antigen is unknown. Base-call qualities are not available, and no considerably larger clone is one nucleotide away. Library preparation used PCR. DNA from cultured CD4+ T cells underwent TCR sequencing with the Oncomine TCR Beta short-read assay at the Johns Hopkins FTIC core. The QIAamp micro DNA kit was used to extract genomic DNA from the cultured CD4+ T cells. The Oncomine TCR Beta libraries from cultured CD4+ T cells were pooled using unique dual indexes and then sequenced on an Illumina iSeq 100. In the paper's pipeline: Non-productive sequences were removed, and CDR3s that did not start with C, did not end with F or W, or were shorter than 7 amino acids were discarded. Antigen-specific clonotypes were identified with the MANAFEST web application by comparing peptide-stimulated wells with reference and other culture wells. To be called positive, a clone needed an FDR below 0.05, an odds ratio above 5, and a productive frequency above 0.1% in at least two of three replicate wells. Clonotypes that were significantly expanded in both SARS-CoV-2 spike wells and at least one common cold coronavirus spike condition were defined as cross-reactive. Similarity between CDR3 sequences was evaluated in R version 3.6.1 using Levenshtein distances (stringdist) and unrooted phylogenetic trees (ape). Through fastp at Q25 and MiXCR, TCRdb rebuilt clones from the public reads, retaining in-frame beta chains. Each CDR3 protein gets just one entry, which takes the most common genes and DNA from the rows behind it. TCRdb's processing, not the authors', yielded these V and J calls. Recorded for this sample are about 18,000 distinct CDR3 sequences; less than 70% of them occurred a single time. The ten biggest clones cover 10% to 15% of the sample.

This sample stems from a study of vaccination and CD4 T cells after COVID-19 (dated by TCRdb to 2022 to 2024). At the level of the whole study: Every convalescent patient had a positive nasal swab PCR test for SARS-CoV-2, with mild disease in several patients and severe disease in one. Post-COVID blood samples from convalescent patients were collected a median of roughly 100 days after diagnosis, with a range of roughly 35 to 161 days. Post-vaccine blood samples were obtained a median of around 67 days after the second vaccine dose, with a range of roughly 14 to 241 days. As controls, cultures received a CEFX viral epitope pool (the positive control), an HIV-1 Nef peptide pool (the negative control), or no peptide at all. Each participant got two doses of either the Pfizer-BioNTech BNT162b2 vaccine (n=8) or the Moderna mRNA-1273 vaccine (n=2). The spike-specific CD4+ TCR repertoire was compared before and after mRNA vaccination in over nine COVID-19 convalescent patients and several infection-naive healthy vaccine recipients. In the convalescent cohort there were six males and four females, among whom were two Hispanic individuals, seven Caucasians, two Asians and one multiracial person. The cultures were stimulated with overlapping spike peptide pools from SARS-CoV-2 and from the common cold coronaviruses HCoV-NL63, HCoV-OC43 and HCoV-229E. Paper-wide results and their limitations: Of the vaccine-specific clones in convalescent patients, 304 of 307, or nearly all, reacted only to SARS-CoV-2 spike and did not cross-react with common cold coronaviruses. Among convalescent patients, a median around 86% of the SARS-CoV-2-reactive clones seen after vaccination appeared only after vaccination, which suggests priming specific to the vaccine. Relatively few convalescent patients were included in the study, and early timepoints after natural infection were not analyzed. The median count of SARS-CoV-2-reactive clonotypes went up from 20 to 25 after infection to about 41 after vaccination, although the change was not significant.

The meaning of the sample's treatment or condition label: roughly ten-day PBMC culture with coronavirus spike peptide pools or control peptides (ViraFEST assay). The study used the ViraFEST assay, which expanded antigen-specific T cells with peptide pools and then identified expanded clonotypes by TCR sequencing. Positive SARS-CoV-2 PCR tests in the convalescent patients dated from March to December 2020, before Alpha, Beta and Delta variants emerged in the United States. Each well held roughly 2.2 million PBMCs cultured in IMDM containing roughly 5% human AB serum and around 10 IU/ml IL-2, with approximately 9.2 ug/ml peptide pools added. Half of the culture medium was replaced with fresh IL-2-containing medium on days 3 and 7. After ten to eleven days of culture, CD4+ T cells were isolated by negative selection using the EasySep CD4+ T cell isolation kit. Ficoll-Paque Plus gradient centrifugation was used to isolate PBMCs from whole blood, and the isolated PBMCs were then either used fresh or cryopreserved at -140C. Triplicate wells were generally used for each culture condition.

Its CDR3 holds 14 amino acids, cysteine through phenylalanine. The retained sequence is limited to the CDR3, 42 bases, with the frame set at the first base. Relative to germline, V is missing 0 bases and J is missing 7 bases, with 4 bases of the junction outside any gene match. Via the germline V gene, CDR1 is LGHNA and CDR2 YSLEER. This receptor was taken from a human donor who had recovered from COVID-19. The sequenced sample consisted of CD4+ T cells from blood, cultured in vitro. The chain links TRBV4-3 with TRBJ2-7; 9 bases in between match TRBD1. The encoded CDR3 is CASSQEGQGGEQYF. The DNA sequence follows: TGCGCCAGCAGCCAAGAGGGACAGGGTGGGGAGCAGTACTTC.